Listed here is a single T cell receptor (beta chain). These data are taken from a study of cytomegalovirus exposure and HLA in healthy donors. The PCR employed 60 Vbeta primers together with 13 Jbeta primers. Profiling relied on immunoSEQ multiplex PCR, and the TCRdb table lists in-frame clones only, not all of them. The sample has 100,000 to 150,000 clones; 77% are singletons. This CDR3 comprises 15 residues. Germline loops: CDR1 MNHEY, CDR2 SMNVEV (reference sequence). Trimming at V came to 5 bases and at J to 6 bases, leaving 11 bases not matched to a gene. The specimen sequenced was PBMCs. The sequence was collected from an older woman in good health and CMV-seronegative. The chain couples TRBV27 to TRBJ2-7, with TRBD1 identical over 9 bases. The CDR3 sequence: CASSPPGTGLFEQYF. Written as DNA, the CDR3 is TGTGCCAGCAGTCCGCCCGGGACAGGGCTTTTCGAGCAGTACTTC.